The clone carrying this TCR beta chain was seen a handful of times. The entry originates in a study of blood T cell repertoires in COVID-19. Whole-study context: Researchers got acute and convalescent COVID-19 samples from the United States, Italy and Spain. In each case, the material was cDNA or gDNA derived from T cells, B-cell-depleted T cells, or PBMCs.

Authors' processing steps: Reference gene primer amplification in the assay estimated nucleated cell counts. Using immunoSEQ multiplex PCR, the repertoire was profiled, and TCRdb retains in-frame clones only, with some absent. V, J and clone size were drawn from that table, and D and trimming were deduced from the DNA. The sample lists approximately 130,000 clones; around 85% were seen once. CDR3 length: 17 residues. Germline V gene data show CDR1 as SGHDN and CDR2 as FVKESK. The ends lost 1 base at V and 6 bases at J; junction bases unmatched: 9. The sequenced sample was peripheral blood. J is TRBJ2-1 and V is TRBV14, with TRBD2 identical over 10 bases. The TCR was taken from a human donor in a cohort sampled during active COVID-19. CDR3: CASSQAPLAGAGNEQFF. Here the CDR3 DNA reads TGTGCCAGCAGCCAAGCCCCTCTAGCGGGAGCGGGCAATGAGCAGTTCTTC.